The TCR beta chain described here comes from a study of cytomegalovirus exposure and HLA in healthy donors. Overall study: About 79 million unique TCRs from HLA-typed donors were held in an early data release.

PCR involved 60 Vbeta and 13 Jbeta primers. This table comes from immunoSEQ multiplex PCR, and its TCRdb copy is limited to in-frame clones, with some not included. Among over 100,000 clones, about four fifths were seen once, and the ten largest hold around 3%. Trimming removed 0 bases from V and 4 bases from J, with 4 bases in between. CDR3 size: 12 residues. Per germline, CDR1 SGHKS and CDR2 YYEKEE (reference sequence). The J gene is TRBJ1-2, the V gene TRBV5-5; D gene ambiguous. The sample consisted of PBMCs. This receptor was obtained from a woman between 18 and 30 years old in good health and CMV-seropositive. The CDR3 DNA reads as TGTGCCAGCAGCTTGGCAGTCTATGGCTACACCTTC. Protein: CASSLAVYGYTF.